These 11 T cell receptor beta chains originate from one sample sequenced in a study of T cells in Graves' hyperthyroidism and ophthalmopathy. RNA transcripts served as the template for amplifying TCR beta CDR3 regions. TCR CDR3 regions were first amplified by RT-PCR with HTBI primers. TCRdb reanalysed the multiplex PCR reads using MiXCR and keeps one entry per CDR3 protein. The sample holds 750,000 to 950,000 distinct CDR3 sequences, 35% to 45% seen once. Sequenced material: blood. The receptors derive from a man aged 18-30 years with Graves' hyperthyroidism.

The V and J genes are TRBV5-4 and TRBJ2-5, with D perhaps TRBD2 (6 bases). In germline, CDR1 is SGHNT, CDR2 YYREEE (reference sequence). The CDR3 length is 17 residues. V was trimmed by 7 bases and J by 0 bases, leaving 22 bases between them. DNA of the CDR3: TGTGCCAGCCACTTGGGCAGTGGAGGGGCCGACCAAGAGACCCAGTACTTC. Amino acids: CASHLGSGGADQETQYF.

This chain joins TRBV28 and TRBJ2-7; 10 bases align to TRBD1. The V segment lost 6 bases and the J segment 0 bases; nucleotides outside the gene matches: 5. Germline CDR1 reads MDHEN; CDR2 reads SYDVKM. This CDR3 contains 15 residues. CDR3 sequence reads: CASRADRGSSYEQYF. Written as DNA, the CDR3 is TGTGCCAGCAGGGCGGACAGGGGGAGCTCCTACGAGCAGTACTTC.

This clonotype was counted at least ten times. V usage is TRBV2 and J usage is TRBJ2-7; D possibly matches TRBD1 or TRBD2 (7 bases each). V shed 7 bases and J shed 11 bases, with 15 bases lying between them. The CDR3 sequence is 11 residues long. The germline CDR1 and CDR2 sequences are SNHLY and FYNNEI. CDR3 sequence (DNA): TGTGCCAGCAAAGCAGCAGGGGGGGAGTACTTC. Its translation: CASKAAGGEYF.

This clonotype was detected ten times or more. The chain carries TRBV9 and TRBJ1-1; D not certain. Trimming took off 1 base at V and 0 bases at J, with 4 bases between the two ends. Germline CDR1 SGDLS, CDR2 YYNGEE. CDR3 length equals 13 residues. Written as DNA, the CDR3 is TGTGCCAGCAGCGTATTGGTGAACACTGAAGCTTTCTTT. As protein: CASSVLVNTEAFF.

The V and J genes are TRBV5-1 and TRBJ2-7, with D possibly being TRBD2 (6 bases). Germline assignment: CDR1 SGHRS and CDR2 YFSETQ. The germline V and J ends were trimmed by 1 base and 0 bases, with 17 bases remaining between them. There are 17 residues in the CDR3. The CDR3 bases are TGCGCCAGCAGCTTGTTTTTTCGGCTAGCGCGCTCCTACGAGCAGTACTTC. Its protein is CASSLFFRLARSYEQYF.

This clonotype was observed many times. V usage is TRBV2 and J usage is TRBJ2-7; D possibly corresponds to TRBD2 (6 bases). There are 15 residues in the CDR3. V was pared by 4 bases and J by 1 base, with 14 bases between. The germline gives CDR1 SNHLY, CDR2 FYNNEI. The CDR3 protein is CASSVRTTPSYEQYF. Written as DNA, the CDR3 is TGTGCCAGCAGTGTAAGGACTACACCTTCCTACGAGCAGTACTTC.

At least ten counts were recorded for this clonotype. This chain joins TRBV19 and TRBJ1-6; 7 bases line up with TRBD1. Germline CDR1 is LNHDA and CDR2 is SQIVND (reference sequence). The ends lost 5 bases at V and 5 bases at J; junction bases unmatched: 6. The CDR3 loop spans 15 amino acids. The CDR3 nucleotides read TGTGCCAGTAGTCGCGGGACAGACGATAATTCACCCCTCCACTTT. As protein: CASSRGTDDNSPLHF.

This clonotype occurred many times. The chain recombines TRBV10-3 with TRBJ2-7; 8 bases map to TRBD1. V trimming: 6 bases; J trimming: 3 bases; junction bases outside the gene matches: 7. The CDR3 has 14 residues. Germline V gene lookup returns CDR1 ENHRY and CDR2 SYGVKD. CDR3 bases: TGTGCCATCAGGGGTGAGACAGGGGACTACGAGCAGTACTTC. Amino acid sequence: CAIRGETGDYEQYF.

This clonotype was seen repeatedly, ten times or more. The CDR3 DNA is TGTGCCAGCAGGGCTTTTGAGAATGAACTGTTTTTT. It encodes CASRAFENELFF. The chain has TRBV2 and TRBJ1-4; D not resolved. CDR1 is SNHLY, CDR2 FYNNEI, per germline. Trimming shortened V by 6 bases and J by 12 bases, and 14 bases separated the two germline ends. The CDR3 is 12 residues long.

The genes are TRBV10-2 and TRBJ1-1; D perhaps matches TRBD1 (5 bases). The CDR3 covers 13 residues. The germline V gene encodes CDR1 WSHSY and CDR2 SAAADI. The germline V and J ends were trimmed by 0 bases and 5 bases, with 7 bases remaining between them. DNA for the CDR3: TGCGCCAGCAGTGAGTCGAGACAGACTGAAGCTTTCTTT. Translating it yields CASSESRQTEAFF.

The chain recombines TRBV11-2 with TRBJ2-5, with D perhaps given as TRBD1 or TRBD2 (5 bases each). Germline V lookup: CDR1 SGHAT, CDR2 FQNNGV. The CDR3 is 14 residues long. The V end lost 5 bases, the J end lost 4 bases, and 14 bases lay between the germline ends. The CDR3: CASSRMGVAETQYF. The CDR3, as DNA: TGTGCCAGCAGCCGAATGGGGGTAGCAGAGACCCAGTACTTC. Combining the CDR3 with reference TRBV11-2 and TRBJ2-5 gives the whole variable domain EAGVAQSPRYKIIEKRQSVAFWCNPISGHATLYWYQQILGQGPKLLIQFQNNGVVDDSQLPKDRFSAERLKGVDSTLKIQPAKLEDSAVYLCASSRMGVAETQYFGPGTRLLVL.